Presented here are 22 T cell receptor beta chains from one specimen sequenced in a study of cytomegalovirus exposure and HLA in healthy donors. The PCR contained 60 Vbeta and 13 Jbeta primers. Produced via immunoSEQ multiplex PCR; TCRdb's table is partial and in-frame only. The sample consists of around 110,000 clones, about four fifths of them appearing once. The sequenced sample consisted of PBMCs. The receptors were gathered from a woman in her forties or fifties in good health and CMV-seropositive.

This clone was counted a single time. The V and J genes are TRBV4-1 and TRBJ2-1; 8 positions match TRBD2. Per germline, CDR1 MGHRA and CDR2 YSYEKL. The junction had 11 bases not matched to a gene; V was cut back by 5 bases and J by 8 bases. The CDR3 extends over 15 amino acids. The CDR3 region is CASSETGTSRDEQFF. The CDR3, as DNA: TGCGCCAGCAGCGAAACCGGGACTAGTAGGGATGAGCAGTTCTTC.

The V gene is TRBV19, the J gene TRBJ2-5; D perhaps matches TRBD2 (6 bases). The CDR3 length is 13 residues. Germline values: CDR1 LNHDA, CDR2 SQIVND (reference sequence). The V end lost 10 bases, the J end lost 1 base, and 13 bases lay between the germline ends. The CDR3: CATRRTIQETQYF. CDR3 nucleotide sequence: TGTGCCACACGAAGGACTATCCAAGAGACCCAGTACTTC.

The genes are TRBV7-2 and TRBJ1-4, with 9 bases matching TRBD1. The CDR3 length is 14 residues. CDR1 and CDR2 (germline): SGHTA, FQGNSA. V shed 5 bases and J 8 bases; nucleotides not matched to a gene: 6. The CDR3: CASSPGQGTEKLFF. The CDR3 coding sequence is TGTGCCAGCAGCCCGGGACAGGGTACCGAAAAACTGTTTTTT.

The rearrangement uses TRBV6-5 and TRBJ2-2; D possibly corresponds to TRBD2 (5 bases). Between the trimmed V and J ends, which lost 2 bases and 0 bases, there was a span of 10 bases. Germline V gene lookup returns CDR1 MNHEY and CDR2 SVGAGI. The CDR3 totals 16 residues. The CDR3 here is CASSYMRAPNTGELFF. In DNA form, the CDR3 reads TGTGCCAGCAGTTACATGAGGGCCCCGAACACCGGGGAGCTGTTTTTT.

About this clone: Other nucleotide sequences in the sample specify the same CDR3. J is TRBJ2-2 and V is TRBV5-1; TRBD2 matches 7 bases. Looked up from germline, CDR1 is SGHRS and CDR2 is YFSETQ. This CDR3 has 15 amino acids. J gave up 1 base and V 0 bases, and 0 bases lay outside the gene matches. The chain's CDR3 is CASSLVAGNTGELFF. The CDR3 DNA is TGCGCCAGCAGCTTGGTAGCGGGGAACACCGGGGAGCTGTTTTTT.

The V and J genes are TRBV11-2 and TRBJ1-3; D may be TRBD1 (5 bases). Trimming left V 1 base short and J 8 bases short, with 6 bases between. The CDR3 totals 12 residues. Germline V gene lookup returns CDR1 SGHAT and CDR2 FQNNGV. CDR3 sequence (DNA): TGTGCCAGCAGCTTAGTAGGGGACACCATATATTTT. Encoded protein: CASSLVGDTIYF.

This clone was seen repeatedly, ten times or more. The CDR3 loop is CASSLVGRSTEAFF. The CDR3 coding sequence is TGTGCCAGCAGTTTGGTGGGGAGGAGCACTGAAGCTTTCTTT. This chain joins TRBV6-1 and TRBJ1-1; D gene uncertain. Trimming removed 5 bases at V and 4 bases at J, with 14 bases between. Per germline, CDR1 MNHNS and CDR2 SASEGT. The CDR3 is 14 amino acids.

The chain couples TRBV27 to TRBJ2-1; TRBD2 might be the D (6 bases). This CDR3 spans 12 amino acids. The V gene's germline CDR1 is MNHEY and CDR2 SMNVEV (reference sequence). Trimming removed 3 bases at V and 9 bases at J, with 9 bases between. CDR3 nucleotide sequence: TGTGCCAGCAGTTTCGGGCGGGGTGAGCAGTTCTTC. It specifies CASSFGRGEQFF.

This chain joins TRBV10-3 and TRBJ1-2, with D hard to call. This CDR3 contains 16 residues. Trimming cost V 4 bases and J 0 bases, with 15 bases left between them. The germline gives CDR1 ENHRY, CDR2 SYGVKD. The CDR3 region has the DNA TGTGCCATCAGTGGGTCGACTGTACCGTCTAACTATGGCTACACCTTC. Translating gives CAISGSTVPSNYGYTF.

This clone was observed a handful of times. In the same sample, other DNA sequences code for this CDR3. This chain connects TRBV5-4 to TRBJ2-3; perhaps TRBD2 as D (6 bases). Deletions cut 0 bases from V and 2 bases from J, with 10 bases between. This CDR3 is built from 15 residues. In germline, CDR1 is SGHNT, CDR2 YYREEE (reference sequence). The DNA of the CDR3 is TGTGCCAGCAGCTTGGGTGGGGGGAACACAGATACGCAGTATTTT. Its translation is CASSLGGGNTDTQYF.

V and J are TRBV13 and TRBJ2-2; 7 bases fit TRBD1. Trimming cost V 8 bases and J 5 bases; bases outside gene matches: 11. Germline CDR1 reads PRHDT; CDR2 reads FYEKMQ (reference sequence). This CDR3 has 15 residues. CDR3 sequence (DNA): TGTGCCAGCGGCCAGGGGACAGCAAAGACCGGGGAGCTGTTTTTT. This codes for CASGQGTAKTGELFF.

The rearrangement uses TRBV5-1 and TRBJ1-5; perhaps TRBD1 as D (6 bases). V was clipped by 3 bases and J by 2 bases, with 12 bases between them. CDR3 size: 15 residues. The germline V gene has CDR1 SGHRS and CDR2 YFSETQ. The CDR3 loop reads CASSWRPGGNQPQHF. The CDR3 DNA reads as TGCGCCAGCAGCTGGAGGCCAGGGGGCAATCAGCCCCAGCATTTT.

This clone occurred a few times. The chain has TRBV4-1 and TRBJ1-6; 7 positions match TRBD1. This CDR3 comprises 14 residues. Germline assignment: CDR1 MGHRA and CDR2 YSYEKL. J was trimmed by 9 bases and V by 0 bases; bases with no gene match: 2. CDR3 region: CASSQETGRSPLHF. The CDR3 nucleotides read TGCGCCAGCAGCCAAGAGACAGGGCGTTCACCCCTCCACTTT.

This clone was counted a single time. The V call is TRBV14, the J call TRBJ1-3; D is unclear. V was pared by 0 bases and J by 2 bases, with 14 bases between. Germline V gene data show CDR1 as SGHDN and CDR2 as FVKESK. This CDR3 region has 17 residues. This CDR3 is CASSQDLPGITGNTIYF. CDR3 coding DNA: TGTGCCAGCAGCCAAGATCTCCCCGGGATTACTGGAAACACCATATATTTT.

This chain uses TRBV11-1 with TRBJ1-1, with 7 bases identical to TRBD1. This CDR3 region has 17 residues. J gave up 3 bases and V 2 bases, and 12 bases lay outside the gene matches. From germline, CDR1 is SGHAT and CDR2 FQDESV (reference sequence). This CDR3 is CASSLSWDSTSDTEAFF. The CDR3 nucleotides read TGTGCCAGCAGCTTATCCTGGGACAGCACGTCCGACACTGAAGCTTTCTTT.

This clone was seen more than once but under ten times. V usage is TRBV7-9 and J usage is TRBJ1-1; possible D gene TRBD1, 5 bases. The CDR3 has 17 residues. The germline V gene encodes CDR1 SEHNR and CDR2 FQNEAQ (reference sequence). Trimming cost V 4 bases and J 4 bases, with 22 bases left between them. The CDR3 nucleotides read TGTGCCAGCAGCTCAGACTTTGCCGGGGGTTTGGGCACTGAAGCTTTCTTT. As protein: CASSSDFAGGLGTEAFF.

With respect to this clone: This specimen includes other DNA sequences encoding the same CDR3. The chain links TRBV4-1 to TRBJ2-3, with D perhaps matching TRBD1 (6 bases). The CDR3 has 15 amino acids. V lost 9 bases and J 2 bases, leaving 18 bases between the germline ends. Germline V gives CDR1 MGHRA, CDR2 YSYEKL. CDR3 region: CASNTKQGDTDTQYF. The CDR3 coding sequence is TGCGCCAGTAATACTAAACAGGGTGACACAGATACGCAGTATTTT.

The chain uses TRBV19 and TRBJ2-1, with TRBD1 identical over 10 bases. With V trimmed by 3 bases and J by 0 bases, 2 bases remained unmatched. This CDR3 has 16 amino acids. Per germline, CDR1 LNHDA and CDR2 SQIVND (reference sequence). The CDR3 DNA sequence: TGTGCCAGTAGTATTGGACAGGGGGGCTCCTACAATGAGCAGTTCTTC. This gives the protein CASSIGQGGSYNEQFF.

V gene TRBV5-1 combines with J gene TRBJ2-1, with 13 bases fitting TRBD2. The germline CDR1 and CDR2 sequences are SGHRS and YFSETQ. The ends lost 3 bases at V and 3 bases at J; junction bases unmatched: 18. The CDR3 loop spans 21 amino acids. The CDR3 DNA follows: TGCGCCAGCAGCTCGCTACCCAACAGGAGACTAGCGGGGGGCTACTACAATGAGCAGTTCTTC. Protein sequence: CASSSLPNRRLAGGYYNEQFF.

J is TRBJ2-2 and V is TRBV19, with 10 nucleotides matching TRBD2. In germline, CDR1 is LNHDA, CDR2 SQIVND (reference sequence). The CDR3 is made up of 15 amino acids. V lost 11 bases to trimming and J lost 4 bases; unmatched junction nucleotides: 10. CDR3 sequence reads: CAGQGLAGATGELFF. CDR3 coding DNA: TGTGCCGGTCAGGGGCTAGCGGGGGCCACCGGGGAGCTGTTTTTT. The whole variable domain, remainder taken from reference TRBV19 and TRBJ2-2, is DGGITQSPKYLFRKEGQNVTLSCEQNLNHDAMYWYRQDPGQGLRLIYYSQIVNDFQKGDIAEGYSVSREKKESFPLTVTSAQKNPTAFYLCAGQGLAGATGELFFGEGSRLTVL.

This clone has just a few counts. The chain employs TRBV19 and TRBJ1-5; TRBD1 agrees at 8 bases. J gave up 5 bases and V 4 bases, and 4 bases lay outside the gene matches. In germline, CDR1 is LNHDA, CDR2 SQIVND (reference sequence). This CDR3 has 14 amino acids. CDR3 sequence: CASSTLTGDQPQHF. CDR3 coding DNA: TGTGCCAGTAGTACCTTGACAGGGGATCAGCCCCAGCATTTT.

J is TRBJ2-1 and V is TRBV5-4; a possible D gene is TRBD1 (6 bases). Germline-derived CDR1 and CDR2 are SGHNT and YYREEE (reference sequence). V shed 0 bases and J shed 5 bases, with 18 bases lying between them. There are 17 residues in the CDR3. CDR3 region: CASSLGMRQALDNEQFF. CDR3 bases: TGTGCCAGCAGCTTGGGTATGAGACAGGCTCTTGACAATGAGCAGTTCTTC.